Listed here are 19 T cell receptor beta chains from one sample, sequenced in a study of technical replicates of blood from four donors. Repertoires were generated with immunoSEQ multiplex PCR, while TCRdb's copy carries only in-frame clones and drops some. The data contain 80,000 to 100,000 clones, under 95% of them singletons. The specimen sequenced was T cells isolated from PBMCs. Every receptor here comes from a human donor in good health.

V is TRBV4-2 and J is TRBJ2-1; 10 bases map to TRBD2. Germline loops: CDR1 LGHNA, CDR2 YNFKEQ. With 2 bases clipped from V and 8 bases from J, the junction kept 9 bases outside the gene matches. The CDR3 covers 16 residues. The CDR3 reads CASSQRSSGSFDEQFF. For the CDR3, the DNA is TGTGCCAGCAGCCAAAGATCTAGCGGGAGTTTCGATGAGCAGTTCTTC.

This clone occurred once. This chain connects TRBV2 to TRBJ2-1; 7 bases map to TRBD2. This CDR3 has 11 residues. Germline trimming cut 7 bases from V and 8 bases from J; bases unmatched to any gene: 2. Germline CDR1 is SNHLY and CDR2 is FYNNEI. As DNA, the CDR3 is TGTGCCAGCAATCGGGGGGATGAGCAGTTCTTC. This sequence encodes CASNRGDEQFF. The full variable domain, with the rest looked up from reference TRBV2 and TRBJ2-1, is EPEVTQTPSHQVTQMGQEVILRCVPISNHLYFYWYRQILGQKVEFLVSFYNNEISEKSEIFDDQFSVERPDGSNFTLKIRSTKLEDSAMYFCASNRGDEQFFGPGTRLTVL.

The rearrangement links TRBV30 to TRBJ2-5; D unresolved. V lost 0 bases to trimming and J lost 1 base, with 9 bases between them. Germline assignment: CDR1 GTSNPN and CDR2 SVGIG (reference sequence). The CDR3 totals 14 residues. The CDR3 DNA reads TGTGCCTGGAGTGTAATGGCGGCCCAAGAGACCCAGTACTTC. Amino acids: CAWSVMAAQETQYF.

The chain's CDR3 is CAWAAHGQGLFSYGYTF. Written as DNA, the CDR3 is TGTGCCTGGGCCGCCCATGGGCAGGGACTATTTAGCTATGGCTACACCTTC. The rearrangement links TRBV30 to TRBJ1-2, with D possibly matching TRBD1 (5 bases). CDR1 GTSNPN and CDR2 SVGIG come from the germline V gene (reference sequence). V shed 5 bases and J shed 4 bases, with 26 bases lying between them. This CDR3 is 17 amino acids long.

About this clone itself: Different DNA sequences within this sample yield the same CDR3. The gene calls are TRBV5-1 and TRBJ2-5, with TRBD2 matching 8 bases. CDR1 and CDR2 (germline): SGHRS, YFSETQ. After removal of 0 bases from V and 2 bases from J, the junction contained 0 bases not matched to a gene. This CDR3 contains 14 residues. The CDR3 DNA sequence: TGCGCCAGCAGCTTGGCGGGGGGGCAAGAGACCCAGTACTTC. This codes for CASSLAGGQETQYF. Using reference TRBV5-1 and TRBJ2-5 for the parts outside the CDR3, the full variable domain is KAGVTQTPRYLIKTRGQQVTLSCSPISGHRSVSWYQQTPGQGLQFLFEYFSETQRNKGNFPGRFSGRQFSNSRSEMNVSTLELGDSALYLCASSLAGGQETQYFGPGTRLLVL.

This clone was seen only once. The V gene is TRBV6-1, the J gene TRBJ1-1; weak D call: TRBD1 (6 bases). V lost 6 bases to trimming and J lost 10 bases, with 15 bases between them. CDR3 length: 12 amino acids. Germline V gives CDR1 MNHNS, CDR2 SASEGT. This CDR3 reads CASSGDIGLAFF. In nucleotides, the CDR3 is TGTGCCAGCAGCGGGGACATTGGGCTAGCTTTCTTT.

The V gene is TRBV30, the J gene TRBJ1-5; D possibly corresponds to TRBD1 (5 bases). The CDR3 sequence is 20 residues long. Trimming shortened V by 2 bases and J by 2 bases, and 28 bases separated the two germline ends. Germline assignment: CDR1 GTSNPN and CDR2 SVGIG (reference sequence). CDR3 region: CAWSYRTGPPGGYGNQPQHF. The CDR3 DNA sequence: TGTGCCTGGAGTTACAGAACTGGGCCTCCCGGGGGATATGGCAATCAGCCCCAGCATTTT.

The V gene is TRBV6-5, the J gene TRBJ2-7; the match to TRBD1 covers 9 bases. Germline V CDR1 and CDR2: MNHEY, SVGAGI. This CDR3 has 15 amino acids. J gave up 1 base and V 5 bases, and 6 bases lay outside the gene matches. CDR3 in DNA: TGTGCCAGCAGTGTACCGGGACAGGGATCCTACGAGCAGTACTTC. This codes for CASSVPGQGSYEQYF.

Concerning this clone itself: One junction end disagrees with the germline gene, perhaps due to a read error. The chain recombines TRBV18 with TRBJ2-7; D might be TRBD1 (6 bases). The CDR3 has 15 amino acids. Germline V lookup: CDR1 KGHSH, CDR2 LQKENI. This CDR3 reads CASSPRGGSSYEQYF. CDR3 sequence (DNA): TGTGCCAGCTCCCCACGAGGGGGATCCTCCTACGAGCAGTACTTC.

The chain uses TRBV5-6 and TRBJ2-7, with D tentatively TRBD1 (6 bases). The CDR3 consists of 14 residues. Germline V gene data show CDR1 as SGHDT and CDR2 as YYEEEE. Trimming took 3 bases from V and 4 from J, leaving 14 bases between them. CDR3 sequence (DNA): TGTGCCAGCAGCTCCGGGACAAACCTATACGAGCAGTACTTC. Translated: CASSSGTNLYEQYF.

The chain recombines TRBV7-6 with TRBJ2-7; D remains unclear. The CDR3 runs 17 residues. The ends were cut back, 1 base at V and 1 base at J, with 17 bases in the middle. Germline CDR1 and CDR2: SGHVS and FNYEAQ. The CDR3 nucleotides read TGTGCCAGCAGCTTAGGATCCGGCAGGATAGGATCCTACGAGCAGTACTTC. Amino acids: CASSLGSGRIGSYEQYF.

This chain links TRBV5-1 with TRBJ2-7; D is perhaps TRBD1 (5 bases). From germline, CDR1 is SGHRS and CDR2 YFSETQ. The CDR3 runs 15 residues. V was trimmed by 4 bases and J by 2 bases, leaving 16 bases between them. CDR3 sequence reads: CASSQGESPTYEQYF. As DNA, the CDR3 is TGCGCCAGCAGCCAGGGTGAGTCTCCCACCTACGAGCAGTACTTC.

The gene calls are TRBV25-1 and TRBJ1-4, with 7 bases that match TRBD1. Germline V gives CDR1 MGHDK, CDR2 SYGVNS. V was clipped by 2 bases and J by 4 bases; unmatched bases: 4. This CDR3 has 15 residues. The CDR3 coding sequence is TGTGCCAGCAGTGAACGTCAGGGGGGTAATGAAAAACTGTTTTTT. Its translation is CASSERQGGNEKLFF.

The V gene is TRBV5-4, the J gene TRBJ2-7; D might be TRBD1 (6 bases). The CDR3 loop spans 13 amino acids. Trimming shortened V by 9 bases and J by 6 bases, and 19 bases separated the two germline ends. CDR1 and CDR2 from the germline V gene are SGHNT and YYREEE (reference sequence). CDR3 amino acids: CATGEQGASEQYF. The CDR3 DNA reads TGTGCCACCGGCGAACAGGGTGCGTCCGAGCAGTACTTC.

The chain joins TRBV5-1 to TRBJ2-1, with 9 bases lining up with TRBD2. Germline V CDR1 and CDR2: SGHRS, YFSETQ. The trim removed 1 base at V and 2 bases at J, leaving 13 bases unmatched. CDR3 length: 19 residues. CDR3 in amino acids: CASSLLLSSGIGTYNEQFF. For the CDR3, the DNA is TGCGCCAGCAGCTTGCTCTTGTCTAGCGGGATAGGCACCTACAATGAGCAGTTCTTC.

V and J are TRBV2 and TRBJ2-7; the D is unclear. The germline V gene has CDR1 SNHLY and CDR2 FYNNEI. Trimming took off 6 bases at V and 0 bases at J, with 3 bases between the two ends. The CDR3 consists of 11 residues. CDR3 bases: TGTGCCAGCAGCTTCTCCTACGAGCAGTACTTC. It yields the protein CASSFSYEQYF.

The gene calls are TRBV27 and TRBJ2-1; perhaps TRBD2 as D (5 bases). This CDR3 has 12 residues. From germline, CDR1 is MNHEY and CDR2 SMNVEV (reference sequence). Deletions cut 1 base from V and 8 bases from J, with 6 bases between. The CDR3 is CASSLLGDEQFF. CDR3 sequence (DNA): TGTGCCAGCAGTTTATTGGGAGATGAGCAGTTCTTC.

This clone was detected a few times. The CDR3 here is CARSQGSLDQPQHF. Written as DNA, the CDR3 is TGTGCCAGGAGCCAGGGAAGTCTTGATCAGCCCCAGCATTTT. V usage is TRBV28 and J usage is TRBJ1-5; TRBD1 is a possible D gene (5 bases). Per germline, CDR1 MDHEN and CDR2 SYDVKM. V was shortened by 9 bases and J by 5 bases, with 17 bases between the two germline ends. CDR3 length equals 14 residues.

The chain uses TRBV30 and TRBJ2-5; 9 nucleotides align to TRBD2. V lost 6 bases and J lost 5; bases outside the gene matches: 13. The germline CDR1 and CDR2 sequences are GTSNPN and SVGIG (reference sequence). CDR3 length equals 15 residues. CDR3 in amino acids: CACTSRGGPGETQYF. The CDR3 DNA sequence: TGTGCCTGTACCTCGCGGGGGGGCCCGGGGGAGACCCAGTACTTC. The whole variable domain, remainder taken from reference TRBV30 and TRBJ2-5, is SQTIHQWPATLVQPVGSPLSLECTVEGTSNPNLYWYRQAAGRGLQLLFYSVGIGQISSEVPQNLSASRPQDRQFILSSKKLLLSDSGFYLCACTSRGGPGETQYFGPGTRLLVL.